The next 20 T cell receptor beta chains were all read from a single sample in a study of blood T cell repertoires in COVID-19. Clones were sequenced by immunoSEQ multiplex PCR, and TCRdb holds only the in-frame ones, with some missing. Of more than 300,000 clones detected, approximately 90% appear once; the ten largest clones hold roughly 1.2%. Material: PBMCs or T cells enriched from blood (not recorded which). These receptors all come from a woman under 30 who had recovered from COVID-19.

The rearrangement links TRBV6-2 or TRBV6-3 to TRBJ2-1; D call uncertain. The CDR3 is 17 amino acids. CDR1 is MNHEY, CDR2 SVGEGT, per germline. The V end lost 0 bases, the J end lost 4 bases, and 16 bases lay between the germline ends. The CDR3 region is CASSYSPDPRLYNEQFF. The CDR3 coding sequence is TGTGCCAGCAGTTACTCGCCAGACCCTCGACTTTACAATGAGCAGTTCTTC.

The genes are TRBV7-9 and TRBJ2-7; D is perhaps TRBD1 (5 bases). Looked up from germline, CDR1 is SEHNR and CDR2 is FQNEAQ (reference sequence). This CDR3 has 15 residues. V shed 0 bases and J shed 0 bases, with 9 bases lying between them. CDR3 sequence (DNA): TGTGCCAGCAGCTTAGCAGGGGCGCGCTCCTACGAGCAGTACTTC. This codes for CASSLAGARSYEQYF.

The gene calls are TRBV5-6 and TRBJ2-7, with no clear D. Trimming pared 7 bases from V and 5 bases from J, leaving 13 bases between. Germline lookup yields CDR1 SGHDT and CDR2 YYEEEE. The CDR3 is 12 residues long. The CDR3 region is CASSTLAHEQYF. DNA of the CDR3: TGTGCCAGCTCGACTCTCGCCCACGAGCAGTACTTC.

V is TRBV4-1 and J is TRBJ2-3; the D gene is possibly TRBD2 (5 bases). CDR3 length equals 13 residues. The germline V and J ends were trimmed by 5 bases and 4 bases, with 10 bases remaining between them. Germline V CDR1 and CDR2: MGHRA, YSYEKL. CDR3 DNA: TGCGCCAGCAGCGGAAGGAGGTCAGATACGCAGTATTTT. Translation: CASSGRRSDTQYF.

V usage is TRBV19 and J usage is TRBJ1-1; D unclear. V was shortened by 8 bases and J by 0 bases, with 10 bases between the two germline ends. Per germline, CDR1 LNHDA and CDR2 SQIVND (reference sequence). The CDR3 length is 13 residues. The CDR3 spells CASGLAVNTEAFF. DNA for the CDR3: TGTGCCAGTGGCCTCGCAGTGAACACTGAAGCTTTCTTT.

This chain links TRBV4-1 with TRBJ1-2; 8 nucleotides line up with TRBD1. Germline V lookup: CDR1 MGHRA, CDR2 YSYEKL. V lost 2 bases, J lost 1 base, and 6 bases stayed unmatched. This CDR3 has 16 residues. CDR3 amino acids: CASSQPQGVFNYGYTF. In DNA form, the CDR3 reads TGCGCCAGCAGCCAACCACAGGGGGTATTTAACTATGGCTACACCTTC.

This clone has only one observation. The V call is TRBV2, the J call TRBJ1-1; D not resolved. V was clipped by 6 bases and J by 2 bases, with 10 bases between them. The CDR3 consists of 13 residues. From germline, CDR1 is SNHLY and CDR2 FYNNEI. CDR3 amino acids: CASSPPENTEAFF. The CDR3 DNA reads TGTGCCAGCAGCCCACCAGAAAACACTGAAGCTTTCTTT.

The chain combines TRBV7-2 with TRBJ1-5, with TRBD1 as a possible D gene (5 bases). Germline lookup yields CDR1 SGHTA and CDR2 FQGNSA. With 5 bases removed from V and 8 bases from J, the gap between germline ends came to 10 bases. This CDR3 contains 12 residues. This chain's CDR3 is CASSRGAKPQHF. The CDR3 DNA reads as TGTGCCAGCAGCCGCGGGGCTAAGCCCCAGCATTTT.

V is TRBV12-5 and J is TRBJ2-5, with D perhaps TRBD1 (6 bases). V dropped 2 bases and J dropped 3 bases, with 7 bases sitting between them. The CDR3 extends over 13 amino acids. Germline-derived CDR1 and CDR2 are LGHNT and FRNRAP. CDR3 sequence: CASGLSGEETQYF. The CDR3 coding sequence is TGTGCTAGTGGTTTGTCAGGGGAAGAGACCCAGTACTTC.

V usage is TRBV3-1 (or the pseudogene TRBV3-2) and J usage is TRBJ2-5, with a possible D match to TRBD1 (6 bases). Germline-derived CDR1 and CDR2 are LGHDT and YNNKEL (reference sequence). CDR3 size: 14 residues. V was shortened by 5 bases and J by 7 bases, with 17 bases between the two germline ends. CDR3 sequence (DNA): TGTGCCAGCAGCTCTGGGGGCGCAGGATGGACCCAGTACTTC. Protein product: CASSSGGAGWTQYF.

This chain links TRBV11-2 with TRBJ2-7; 9 nucleotides align to TRBD2. V shed 6 bases and J 0 bases; nucleotides not matched to a gene: 6. CDR3 length: 15 residues. In germline, CDR1 is SGHAT, CDR2 FQNNGV. In DNA, the CDR3 is TGTGCCAGCAGTTTTAGCGGGGGACCCTCCTACGAGCAGTACTTC. Amino acids: CASSFSGGPSYEQYF.

V gene TRBV19 combines with J gene TRBJ1-5; no clear D. Germline CDR1 and CDR2: LNHDA and SQIVND (reference sequence). The CDR3 is made up of 14 amino acids. V lost 3 bases and J 5 bases, leaving 11 bases between the germline ends. The DNA for the CDR3 is TGTGCCAGTAGTATCTTGAGGACTCATCAGCCCCAGCATTTT. Translated: CASSILRTHQPQHF. The full variable domain, its missing parts supplied by reference TRBV19 and TRBJ1-5, is DGGITQSPKYLFRKEGQNVTLSCEQNLNHDAMYWYRQDPGQGLRLIYYSQIVNDFQKGDIAEGYSVSREKKESFPLTVTSAQKNPTAFYLCASSILRTHQPQHFGDGTRLSIL.

The rearrangement links TRBV7-2 to TRBJ2-7; 9 bases are shared with TRBD1. Looked up from germline, CDR1 is SGHTA and CDR2 is FQGNSA. This CDR3 has 14 residues. The ends lost 5 bases at V and 1 base at J; junction bases unmatched: 3. In nucleotides, the CDR3 is TGTGCCAGCAGCCCGGACAGGGGATCCTACGAGCAGTACTTC. Amino acid sequence: CASSPDRGSYEQYF.

The chain couples TRBV19 to TRBJ1-1; no clear D. Trimming removed 3 bases from V and 6 bases from J, with 14 bases in between. This CDR3 is built from 14 residues. The germline V gene has CDR1 LNHDA and CDR2 SQIVND (reference sequence). CDR3 residues: CASSMRSFISEAFF. Here the CDR3 DNA reads TGTGCCAGTAGTATGAGGAGCTTTATTTCTGAAGCTTTCTTT.

The rearrangement joins TRBV6-5 to TRBJ2-3; D gene uncertain. Trimming took 5 bases from V and 1 from J, leaving 13 bases between them. Germline loops: CDR1 MNHEY, CDR2 SVGAGI. The CDR3 spans 15 residues. The CDR3 bases are TGTGCCAGCAGTATAATCAGTGGGCGCACAGATACGCAGTATTTT. This sequence encodes CASSIISGRTDTQYF.

The chain combines TRBV6-4 with TRBJ2-1, with D possibly matching TRBD2 (7 bases). With 8 bases removed from V and 6 bases from J, the gap between germline ends came to 20 bases. The CDR3 is made up of 15 amino acids. Germline V gene sequence: CDR1 MRHNA, CDR2 SNTAGT. DNA for the CDR3: TGTGCCAGCTCCGAAGGGGGGGCGGGGGCCAATGAGCAGTTCTTC. Translating gives CASSEGGAGANEQFF.

This chain uses TRBV5-1 with TRBJ2-7; the D is unclear. CDR3 length equals 14 residues. Trimming removed 3 bases at V and 0 bases at J, with 10 bases between. In germline, CDR1 is SGHRS, CDR2 YFSETQ. The CDR3 nucleotides are TGCGCCAGCAGCTCCGAGATTATCTCCTACGAGCAGTACTTC. Amino acid sequence: CASSSEIISYEQYF. Drawing the rest from reference TRBV5-1 and TRBJ2-7, the complete variable domain is KAGVTQTPRYLIKTRGQQVTLSCSPISGHRSVSWYQQTPGQGLQFLFEYFSETQRNKGNFPGRFSGRQFSNSRSEMNVSTLELGDSALYLCASSSEIISYEQYFGPGTRLTVT.

The V and J genes are TRBV18 and TRBJ2-7, with 7 bases that match TRBD2. The V segment lost 2 bases and the J segment 3 bases; nucleotides outside the gene matches: 10. The CDR3 is made up of 16 amino acids. Germline V CDR1 and CDR2: KGHSH, LQKENI. The CDR3 is CASSPSPQGGGYEQYF. CDR3 sequence (DNA): TGTGCCAGCTCACCATCCCCCCAGGGCGGGGGCTACGAGCAGTACTTC.

The chain couples TRBV5-8 to TRBJ2-7; D is undetermined. The germline gives CDR1 SGHTS, CDR2 YDEGEE. This CDR3 is 14 amino acids long. V lost 3 bases, J lost 2 bases, and 12 bases lay in between. CDR3 in DNA: TGTGCCAGCAGCTCTACGACATTTACCTACGAGCAGTACTTC. Protein: CASSSTTFTYEQYF.

This rearrangement joins TRBV3-1 (or the pseudogene TRBV3-2) to TRBJ1-2; the D is unclear. The CDR3 is 12 amino acids. From germline, CDR1 is LGHDT and CDR2 YNNKEL (reference sequence). Between the trimmed V and J ends, which lost 1 base and 8 bases, there was a span of 8 bases. Written as DNA, the CDR3 is TGTGCCAGCAGCCAAGTAGGCGGGGGCTACACCTTC. It codes for CASSQVGGGYTF.